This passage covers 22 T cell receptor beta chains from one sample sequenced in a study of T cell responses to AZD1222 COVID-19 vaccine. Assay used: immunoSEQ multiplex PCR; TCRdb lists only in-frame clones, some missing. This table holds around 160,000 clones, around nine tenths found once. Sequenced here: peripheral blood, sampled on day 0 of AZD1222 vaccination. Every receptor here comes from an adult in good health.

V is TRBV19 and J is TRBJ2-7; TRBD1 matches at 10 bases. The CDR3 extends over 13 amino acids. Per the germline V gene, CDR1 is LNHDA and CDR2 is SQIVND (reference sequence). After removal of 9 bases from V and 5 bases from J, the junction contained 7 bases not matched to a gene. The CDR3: CASRDRGRHEQYF. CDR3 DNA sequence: TGTGCCAGCCGAGACAGGGGGCGACACGAGCAGTACTTC. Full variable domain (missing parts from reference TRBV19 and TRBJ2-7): DGGITQSPKYLFRKEGQNVTLSCEQNLNHDAMYWYRQDPGQGLRLIYYSQIVNDFQKGDIAEGYSVSREKKESFPLTVTSAQKNPTAFYLCASRDRGRHEQYFGPGTRLTVT.

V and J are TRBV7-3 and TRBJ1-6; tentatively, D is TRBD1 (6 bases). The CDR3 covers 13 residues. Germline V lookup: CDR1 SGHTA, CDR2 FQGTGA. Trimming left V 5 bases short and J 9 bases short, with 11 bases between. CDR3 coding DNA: TGTGCCAGCAGCCTTGGCAGGGGTTCACCCCTCCACTTT. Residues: CASSLGRGSPLHF.

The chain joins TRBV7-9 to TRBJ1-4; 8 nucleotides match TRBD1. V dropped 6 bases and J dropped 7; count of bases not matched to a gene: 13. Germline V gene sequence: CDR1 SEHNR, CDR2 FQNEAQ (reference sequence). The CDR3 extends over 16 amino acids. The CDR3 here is CASRMTGDRLGEKLFF. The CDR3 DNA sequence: TGTGCCAGCAGGATGACAGGGGATAGACTCGGTGAAAAACTGTTTTTT.

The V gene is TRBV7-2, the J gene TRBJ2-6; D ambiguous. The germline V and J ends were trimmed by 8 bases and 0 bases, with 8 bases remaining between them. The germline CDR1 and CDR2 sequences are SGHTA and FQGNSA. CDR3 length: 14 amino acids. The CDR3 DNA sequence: TGTGCCAGCGGCGGATTCTCTGGGGCCAACGTCCTGACTTTC. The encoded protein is CASGGFSGANVLTF.

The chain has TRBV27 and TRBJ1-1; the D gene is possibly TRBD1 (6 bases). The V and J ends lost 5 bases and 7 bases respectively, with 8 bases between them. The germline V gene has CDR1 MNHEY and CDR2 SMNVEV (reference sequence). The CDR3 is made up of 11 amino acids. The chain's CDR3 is CASSGQSEAFF. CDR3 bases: TGTGCCAGCAGTGGACAGAGTGAAGCTTTCTTT.

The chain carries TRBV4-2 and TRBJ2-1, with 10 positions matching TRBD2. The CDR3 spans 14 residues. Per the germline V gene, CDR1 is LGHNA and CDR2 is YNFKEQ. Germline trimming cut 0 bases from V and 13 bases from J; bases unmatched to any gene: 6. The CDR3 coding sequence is TGTGCCAGCAGCCAAGACGTAGCGGGAGGCTACCAGTTCTTC. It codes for CASSQDVAGGYQFF.

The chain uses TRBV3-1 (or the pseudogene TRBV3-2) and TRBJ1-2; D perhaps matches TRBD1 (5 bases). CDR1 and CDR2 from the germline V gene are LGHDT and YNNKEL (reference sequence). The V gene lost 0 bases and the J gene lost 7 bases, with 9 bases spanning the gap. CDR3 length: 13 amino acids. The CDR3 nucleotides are TGTGCCAGCAGCCAAGATCGGGACGGTGGCTACACCTTC. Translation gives CASSQDRDGGYTF.

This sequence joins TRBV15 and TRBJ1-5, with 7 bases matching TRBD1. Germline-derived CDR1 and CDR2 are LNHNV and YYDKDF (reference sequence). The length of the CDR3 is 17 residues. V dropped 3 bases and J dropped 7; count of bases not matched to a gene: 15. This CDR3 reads CATSSFPGQMSYQPQHF. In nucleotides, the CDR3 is TGTGCCACCAGCAGTTTTCCGGGACAGATGTCTTACCAGCCCCAGCATTTT.

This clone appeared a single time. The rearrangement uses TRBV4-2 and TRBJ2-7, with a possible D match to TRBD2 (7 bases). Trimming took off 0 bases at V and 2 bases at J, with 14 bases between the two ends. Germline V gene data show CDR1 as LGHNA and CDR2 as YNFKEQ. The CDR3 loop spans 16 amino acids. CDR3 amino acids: CASSQEGGLSAYEQYF. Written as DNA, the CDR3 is TGTGCCAGCAGCCAAGAGGGGGGGCTCAGTGCCTACGAGCAGTACTTC.

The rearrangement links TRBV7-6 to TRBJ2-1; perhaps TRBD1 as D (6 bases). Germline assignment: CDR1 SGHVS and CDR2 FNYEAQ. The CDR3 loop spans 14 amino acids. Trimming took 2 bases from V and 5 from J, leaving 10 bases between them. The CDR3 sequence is CASSLTGRNNEQFF. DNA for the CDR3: TGTGCCAGCAGCTTAACAGGGCGCAACAATGAGCAGTTCTTC. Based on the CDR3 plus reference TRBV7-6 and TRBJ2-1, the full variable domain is GAGVSQSPRYKVTKRGQDVALRCDPISGHVSLYWYRQALGQGPEFLTYFNYEAQQDKSGLPNDRFSAERPEGSISTLTIQRTEQRDSAMYRCASSLTGRNNEQFFGPGTRLTVL.

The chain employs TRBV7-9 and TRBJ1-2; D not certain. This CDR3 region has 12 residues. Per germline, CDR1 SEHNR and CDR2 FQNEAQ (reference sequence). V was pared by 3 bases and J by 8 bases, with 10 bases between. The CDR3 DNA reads TGTGCCAGCAGCTTCGGAGTTTCCGGCTACACCTTC. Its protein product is CASSFGVSGYTF.

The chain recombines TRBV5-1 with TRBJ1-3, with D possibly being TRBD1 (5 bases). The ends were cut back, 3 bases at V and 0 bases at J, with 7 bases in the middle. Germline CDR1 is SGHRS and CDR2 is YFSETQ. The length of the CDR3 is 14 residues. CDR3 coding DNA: TGCGCCAGCAGCTGGGGGTTCTCTGGAAACACCATATATTTT. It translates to CASSWGFSGNTIYF.

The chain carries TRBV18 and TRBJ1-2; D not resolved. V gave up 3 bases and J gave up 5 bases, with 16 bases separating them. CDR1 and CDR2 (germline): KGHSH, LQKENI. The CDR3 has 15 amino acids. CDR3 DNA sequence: TGTGCCAGCTCACCTCGGGCCGTCAGAGGTTATGGCTACACCTTC. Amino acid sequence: CASSPRAVRGYGYTF.

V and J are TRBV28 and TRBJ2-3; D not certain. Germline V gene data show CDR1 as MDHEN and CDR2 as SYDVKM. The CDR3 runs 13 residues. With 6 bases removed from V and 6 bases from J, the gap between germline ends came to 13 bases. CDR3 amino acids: CASSTNNRDTQYF. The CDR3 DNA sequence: TGTGCCAGCAGCACGAATAACCGGGATACGCAGTATTTT.

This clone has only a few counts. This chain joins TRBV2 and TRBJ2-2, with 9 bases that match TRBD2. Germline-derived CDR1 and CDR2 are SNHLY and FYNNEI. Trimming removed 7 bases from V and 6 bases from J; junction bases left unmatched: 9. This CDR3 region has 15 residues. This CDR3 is CASIGELAGSGELFF. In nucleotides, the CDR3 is TGTGCCAGCATAGGCGAACTAGCGGGTTCCGGGGAGCTGTTTTTT.

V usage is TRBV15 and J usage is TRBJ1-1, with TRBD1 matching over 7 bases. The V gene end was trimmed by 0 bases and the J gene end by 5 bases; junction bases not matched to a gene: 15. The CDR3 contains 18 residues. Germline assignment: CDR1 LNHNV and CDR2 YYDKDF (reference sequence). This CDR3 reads CATSRERSTGWSVTEAFF. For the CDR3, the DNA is TGTGCCACCAGCAGAGAACGGTCGACAGGGTGGTCGGTTACTGAAGCTTTCTTT.

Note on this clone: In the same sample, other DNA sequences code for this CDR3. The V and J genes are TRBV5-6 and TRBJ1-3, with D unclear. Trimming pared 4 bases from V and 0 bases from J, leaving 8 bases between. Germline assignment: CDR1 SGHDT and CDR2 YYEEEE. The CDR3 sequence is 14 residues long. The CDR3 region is CASSLGNSGNTIYF. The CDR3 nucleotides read TGTGCCAGCAGCCTGGGGAACTCTGGAAACACCATATATTTT.

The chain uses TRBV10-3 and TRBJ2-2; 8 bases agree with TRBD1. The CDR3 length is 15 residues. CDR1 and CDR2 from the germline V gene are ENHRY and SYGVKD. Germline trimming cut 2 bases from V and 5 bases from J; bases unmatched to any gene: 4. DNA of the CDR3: TGTGCCATCAGTGAGGGACAGGGCAATACCGGGGAGCTGTTTTTT. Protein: CAISEGQGNTGELFF.

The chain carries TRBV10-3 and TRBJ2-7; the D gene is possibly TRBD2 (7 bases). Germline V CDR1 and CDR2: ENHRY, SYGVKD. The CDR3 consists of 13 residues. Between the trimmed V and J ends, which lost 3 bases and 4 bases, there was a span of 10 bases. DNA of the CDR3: TGTGCCATCAGTGACGGGGGGCGTTACGAGCAGTACTTC. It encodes CAISDGGRYEQYF.

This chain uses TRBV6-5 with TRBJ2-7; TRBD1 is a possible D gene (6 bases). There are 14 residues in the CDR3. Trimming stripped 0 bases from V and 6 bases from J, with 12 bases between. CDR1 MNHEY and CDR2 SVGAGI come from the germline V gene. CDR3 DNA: TGTGCCAGCAGTTACTCGTACAGGGTGGGCGAGCAGTACTTC. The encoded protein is CASSYSYRVGEQYF.

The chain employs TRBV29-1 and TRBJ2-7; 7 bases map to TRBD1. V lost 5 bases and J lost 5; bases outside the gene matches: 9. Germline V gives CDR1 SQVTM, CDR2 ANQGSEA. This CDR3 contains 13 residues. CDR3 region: CSVRDSSRDEQYF. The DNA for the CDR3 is TGCAGCGTTAGGGACAGTTCGCGCGACGAGCAGTACTTC.

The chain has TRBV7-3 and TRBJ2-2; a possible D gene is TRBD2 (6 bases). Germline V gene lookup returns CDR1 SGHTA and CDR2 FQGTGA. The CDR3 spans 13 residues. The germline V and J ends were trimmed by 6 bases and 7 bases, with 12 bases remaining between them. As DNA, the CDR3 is TGTGCCAGCAGTTTCGGAGCGGGCGGGGAGCTGTTTTTT. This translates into CASSFGAGGELFF. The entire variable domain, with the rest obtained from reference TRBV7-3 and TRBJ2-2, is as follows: GAGVSQTPSNKVTEKGKYVELRCDPISGHTALYWYRQSLGQGPEFLIYFQGTGAADDSGLPNDRFFAVRPEGSVSTLKIQRTERGDSAVYLCASSFGAGGELFFGEGSRLTVL.